Sequencing of this T cell receptor beta chain was carried out in a study of blood T cells in healthy people across ages. General study results and limits: Researchers said unsorted PBMCs prevented a conclusive naive versus antigen-experienced comparison.

A sample-barcoded 5' primer and a J-beta primer mix were used in a second PCR of roughly 6 to 11 cycles. TCRdb reanalysed the 5' RACE reads using MiXCR and keeps one entry per CDR3 protein. The sample holds around 1.5 million distinct CDR3 sequences, about 35% seen once. V lost 3 bases to trimming and J lost 2 bases, with 17 bases between them. Looked up from germline, CDR1 is MNHEY and CDR2 is SMNVEV (reference sequence). The CDR3 is 16 amino acids. This clonotype was counted only a few times. Antigen unknown. Sequencing input: blood. The sequence was collected from a woman in her twenties or thirties in good health. The V call is TRBV27, the J call TRBJ2-7; perhaps TRBD2 as D (7 bases). Here the CDR3 reads CASSFGGGSATYEQYF. The CDR3, as DNA: TGTGCCAGCAGTTTCGGGGGCGGGAGCGCGACCTACGAGCAGTACTTC.